These 32 T cell receptor beta chains share one sample of origin, sequenced in a study of naive and memory T cell subsets. Points from the study as a whole: Possibly reflecting memory cells re-expressing CD45RA, a few larger clonotypes occurred in naive repertoires, especially CD8.

Their antigens remain unidentified. An equimolar mix of two oligonucleotides served as the beta constant-region primer for TRBC1 and TRBC2. Nested alpha and beta constant-region primers with the SP2 primer drove four PCR rounds on ligated cDNA. One entry per CDR3 protein results from TCRdb running MiXCR on the UMI-ligation and nested PCR reads. In the table there are approximately 90,000 distinct CDR3 sequences, around 11% of which are singletons. Source material: naive CD4+ T cells from blood. Receptors were obtained from a human donor in good health.

In its sample, this clonotype was seen many times. This chain joins TRBV5-1 and TRBJ2-7; the D is unclear. CDR3 length: 13 residues. The V end lost 1 base, the J end lost 5 bases, and 10 bases lay between the germline ends. In germline, CDR1 is SGHRS, CDR2 YFSETQ. The DNA of the CDR3 is TGCGCCAGCAGCTTGAAGGATTCCGACGAGCAGTACTTC. It yields the protein CASSLKDSDEQYF.

The chain recombines TRBV7-2 with TRBJ2-5; maybe TRBD1 (6 bases). The CDR3 has 14 residues. V lost 5 bases to trimming and J lost 1 base, with 11 bases between them. From germline, CDR1 is SGHTA and CDR2 FQGNSA. CDR3 in amino acids: CASSPTGAQETQYF. The DNA of the CDR3 is TGTGCCAGCAGCCCGACAGGAGCCCAAGAGACCCAGTACTTC. The full variable domain, with the rest looked up from reference TRBV7-2 and TRBJ2-5, is GAGVSQSPSNKVTEKGKDVELRCDPISGHTALYWYRQSLGQGLEFLIYFQGNSAPDKSGLPSDRFSAERTGGSVSTLTIQRTQQEDSAVYLCASSPTGAQETQYFGPGTRLLVL.

This clonotype appeared a few times. As DNA, the CDR3 is TGCAGTGCTAGTTCGAGAGGGACTACCTCCTACAATGAGCAGTTCTTC. It is translated as CSASSRGTTSYNEQFF. The J gene is TRBJ2-1, the V gene TRBV20-1; 7 bases line up with TRBD2. The V and J ends lost 3 bases and 0 bases, in that order; junction bases with no gene match: 8. The germline V gene encodes CDR1 DFQATT and CDR2 SNEGSKA (reference sequence). This CDR3 comprises 16 residues.

The V gene is TRBV7-9, the J gene TRBJ2-7; no reliable D call. The CDR3 contains 14 residues. The ends were cut back, 5 bases at V and 2 bases at J, with 13 bases in the middle. Germline V gene sequence: CDR1 SEHNR, CDR2 FQNEAQ (reference sequence). CDR3 in amino acids: CASSHGGSTYEQYF. CDR3 coding DNA: TGTGCCAGCAGCCATGGCGGCAGCACCTACGAGCAGTACTTC.

The chain's CDR3 is CASSPLGSGSYEQYF. CDR3 bases: TGTGCCAGCAGCCCCTTGGGGTCGGGATCCTACGAGCAGTACTTC. The rearrangement links TRBV12-3 or TRBV12-4 to TRBJ2-7; D may be TRBD2 (5 bases). The CDR3 length is 15 residues. Between the trimmed V and J ends, which lost 6 bases and 1 base, there was a span of 16 bases.

This clonotype was detected ten times or more. The chain carries TRBV30 and TRBJ1-2, with a weak D call TRBD1 (5 bases). The CDR3 runs 15 residues. Per germline, CDR1 GTSNPN and CDR2 SVGIG (reference sequence). Trimming removed 0 bases at V and 4 bases at J, with 15 bases between. CDR3 residues: CAWSVTGPSTYGYTF. The CDR3 nucleotides read TGTGCCTGGAGTGTAACAGGCCCCTCCACCTATGGCTACACCTTC.

This clonotype was detected many times. The chain combines TRBV12-3 or TRBV12-4 with TRBJ2-7, with 9 bases identical to TRBD1. J was trimmed by 2 bases and V by 3 bases; bases with no gene match: 2. The CDR3 contains 14 residues. DNA for the CDR3: TGTGCCAGCAGTTTGGGGACAGGGACCTACGAGCAGTACTTC. It codes for CASSLGTGTYEQYF.

At least ten counts were recorded for this clonotype. The chain carries TRBV18 and TRBJ2-3, with 8 nucleotides matching TRBD1. After removal of 3 bases from V and 5 bases from J, the junction contained 13 bases not matched to a gene. Germline V gene lookup returns CDR1 KGHSH and CDR2 LQKENI. CDR3 size: 17 residues. The CDR3 DNA reads TGTGCCAGCTCACCCCGCCCCGGGCAGGGGGCAAAAGATACGCAGTATTTT. Translated, it gives CASSPRPGQGAKDTQYF.

This clonotype has just a few counts. J is TRBJ1-1 and V is TRBV7-8; unclear D gene. This CDR3 has 11 amino acids. Between the trimmed V and J ends, which lost 5 bases and 6 bases, there was a span of 7 bases. Germline values: CDR1 SGHVS, CDR2 FQNEAQ. The DNA of the CDR3 is TGTGCCAGCAGCCAGGTTCCTGAAGCTTTCTTT. This encodes CASSQVPEAFF.

Note on this clonotype: A much larger clone is a single base away; this may be a read error. The V gene is TRBV5-1, the J gene TRBJ2-3; 8 positions match TRBD2. With V trimmed by 6 bases and J by 1 base, 10 bases remained unmatched. Germline values: CDR1 SGHRS, CDR2 YFSETQ. The CDR3 contains 16 residues. CDR3 residues: CASNPQGLGGTDTQYF. CDR3 in DNA: TGCGCCAGCAACCCACAGGGACTAGGCGGCACAGATACGCAGTATTTT.

The V gene is TRBV7-8, the J gene TRBJ2-2; 10 bases are shared with TRBD2. The CDR3 spans 16 residues. Germline CDR1 SGHVS, CDR2 FQNEAQ. The V and J ends lost 5 bases and 7 bases, in that order; junction bases with no gene match: 10. The CDR3 DNA reads TGTGCCAGCAGCCCGCAAGCGGGAGGGCCGAGCGGGGAGCTGTTTTTT. Translating gives CASSPQAGGPSGELFF.

The V and J genes are TRBV4-3 and TRBJ2-2; D is perhaps TRBD1 (6 bases). The V gene lost 1 base and the J gene lost 5 bases, with 14 bases spanning the gap. This CDR3 spans 16 amino acids. Germline-derived CDR1 and CDR2 are LGHNA and YSLEER. CDR3 amino acids: CASSQVRGISTGELFF. For the CDR3, the DNA is TGCGCCAGCAGCCAAGTCAGGGGCATAAGTACCGGGGAGCTGTTTTTT.

V and J are TRBV27 and TRBJ2-2; either TRBD1 or TRBD2 may supply D (5 bases each). In germline, CDR1 is MNHEY, CDR2 SMNVEV (reference sequence). The CDR3 runs 13 residues. V was shortened by 6 bases and J by 5 bases, with 10 bases between the two germline ends. In DNA form, the CDR3 reads TGTGCCAGCAGGCGAGGGGAGACCGGGGAGCTGTTTTTT. Protein: CASRRGETGELFF.

This clonotype appeared many times. The chain joins TRBV28 to TRBJ2-6; TRBD1 is a possible D gene (5 bases). Per the germline V gene, CDR1 is MDHEN and CDR2 is SYDVKM. The CDR3 has 16 amino acids. The V gene lost 7 bases and the J gene lost 1 base, with 14 bases spanning the gap. The CDR3 DNA sequence: TGTGCCAGCACCTATTCGCAGGGATCTGGGGCCAACGTCCTGACTTTC. Translating gives CASTYSQGSGANVLTF.

The V gene is TRBV30, the J gene TRBJ2-3; 13 bases line up with TRBD2. J lost 5 bases, V lost 0 bases, and 14 bases had no gene match. The CDR3 extends over 19 amino acids. The V gene's germline CDR1 is GTSNPN and CDR2 SVGIG (reference sequence). CDR3 in amino acids: CAWSVQRTSGSGGRDTQYF. Here the CDR3 DNA reads TGTGCCTGGAGTGTACAGCGGACTAGCGGGAGCGGGGGAAGAGATACGCAGTATTTT.

The genes are TRBV14 and TRBJ2-2; D is possibly TRBD1 (5 bases). The V and J ends lost 6 bases and 3 bases respectively, with 17 bases between them. The CDR3 loop spans 16 amino acids. Germline assignment: CDR1 SGHDN and CDR2 FVKESK. CDR3 sequence (DNA): TGTGCCAGCAGAGGCGGCAGGGCCGCCGACACCGGGGAGCTGTTTTTT. It codes for CASRGGRAADTGELFF.

In its sample, this clonotype was seen many times. The chain carries TRBV3-1 and TRBJ2-6; no definite D call. From germline, CDR1 is LGHDT and CDR2 YNNKEL (reference sequence). The V and J ends lost 0 bases and 0 bases respectively, with 18 bases between them. The CDR3 has 20 amino acids. CDR3 region: CASSQDPAVRRSSGANVLTF. The CDR3, as DNA: TGTGCCAGCAGCCAAGATCCGGCGGTCAGGCGAAGCTCTGGGGCCAACGTCCTGACTTTC. The complete variable domain, with remaining parts taken from reference TRBV3-1 and TRBJ2-6, reads DTAVSQTPKYLVTQMGNDKSIKCEQNLGHDTMYWYKQDSKKFLKIMFSYNNKELIINETVPNRFSPKSPDKAHLNLHINSLELGDSAVYFCASSQDPAVRRSSGANVLTFGAGSRLTVL.

This clonotype was counted only a few times. The V gene is TRBV19, the J gene TRBJ2-3, with D tentatively TRBD2 (6 bases). Germline lookup yields CDR1 LNHDA and CDR2 SQIVND (reference sequence). The V gene lost 1 base and the J gene lost 5 bases, with 10 bases spanning the gap. This CDR3 has 14 amino acids. CDR3 amino acids: CASSIGDSEDTQYF. The CDR3 region has the DNA TGTGCCAGTAGTATAGGGGACTCTGAAGATACGCAGTATTTT.

This clonotype occurred a few times. The chain combines TRBV30 with TRBJ2-7; tentatively, D is TRBD2 (6 bases). This CDR3 has 15 residues. Trimming stripped 2 bases from V and 7 bases from J, with 21 bases between. The germline V gene encodes CDR1 GTSNPN and CDR2 SVGIG (reference sequence). The chain's CDR3 is CAWSRGHRGVGEQYF. DNA of the CDR3: TGTGCCTGGAGTCGCGGACACCGCGGGGTTGGTGAGCAGTACTTC.

The gene calls are TRBV5-4 and TRBJ2-2, with D possibly matching TRBD1 (5 bases). Germline V gives CDR1 SGHNT, CDR2 YYREEE (reference sequence). V was cut by 0 bases and J by 4 bases, with 7 bases left in between. The CDR3 sequence is 14 residues long. In DNA form, the CDR3 reads TGTGCCAGCAGCTTGGGCAGGGTCACCGGGGAGCTGTTTTTT. Amino acid sequence: CASSLGRVTGELFF.

The rearrangement joins TRBV29-1 to TRBJ1-5; unclear D gene. CDR1 is SQVTM and CDR2 is ANQGSEA in the germline V gene. The CDR3 has 11 amino acids. Trimming took off 4 bases at V and 7 bases at J, with 8 bases between the two ends. CDR3 protein: CSVGPDQPQHF. As DNA, the CDR3 is TGCAGCGTTGGGCCCGACCAGCCCCAGCATTTT.

A few counts support this clonotype. The chain couples TRBV6-6 to TRBJ1-1; D remains ambiguous. V lost 5 bases to trimming and J lost 1 base, with 20 bases between them. The V gene's germline CDR1 is MNHNY and CDR2 SVGAGI (reference sequence). The CDR3 sequence is 17 residues long. The chain's CDR3 is CASSELMFRGRNTEAFF. CDR3 sequence (DNA): TGTGCCAGCAGTGAACTCATGTTTCGGGGAAGGAACACTGAAGCTTTCTTT.

In this sample, this clonotype turned up many times. J is TRBJ2-3 and V is TRBV11-2; TRBD2 matches at 10 bases. V shed 3 bases, J shed 0 bases, and the junction held 9 bases outside the gene matches. Germline CDR1 and CDR2: SGHAT and FQNNGV. The CDR3 has 18 amino acids. CDR3 sequence: CASSFRLAGVGSTDTQYF. CDR3 in DNA: TGTGCCAGCAGCTTTCGGCTAGCGGGAGTTGGGAGCACAGATACGCAGTATTTT.

The rearrangement uses TRBV10-3 and TRBJ1-1; D is undetermined. The germline V and J ends were trimmed by 11 bases and 3 bases, with 13 bases remaining between them. The germline V gene has CDR1 ENHRY and CDR2 SYGVKD. This CDR3 region has 12 residues. DNA for the CDR3: TGTGCCGTCGGGCCCCGGGACACTGAAGCTTTCTTT. Protein sequence: CAVGPRDTEAFF.

This clonotype was seen more than once but under ten times. This sequence joins TRBV5-1 and TRBJ2-3; D may be TRBD1 or TRBD2 (6 bases each). V gave up 3 bases and J gave up 5 bases, with 16 bases separating them. CDR3 length: 15 amino acids. CDR1 SGHRS and CDR2 YFSETQ come from the germline V gene. CDR3 sequence reads: CASSYEGGPGDTQYF. The CDR3 coding sequence is TGCGCCAGCAGCTACGAGGGGGGCCCCGGAGATACGCAGTATTTT.

The V call is TRBV7-9, the J call TRBJ2-3; D remains unclear. V was cut by 5 bases and J by 10 bases, with 7 bases left in between. CDR3 length: 10 amino acids. From germline, CDR1 is SEHNR and CDR2 FQNEAQ (reference sequence). The CDR3 region is CASSLEAQYF. The DNA of the CDR3 is TGTGCCAGCAGCCTTGAAGCGCAGTATTTT.

This clonotype was observed at least ten times. This chain uses TRBV7-2 with TRBJ2-1; perhaps TRBD1 as D (5 bases). There are 14 residues in the CDR3. Germline V gene lookup returns CDR1 SGHTA and CDR2 FQGNSA. V gave up 1 base and J gave up 7 bases, with 11 bases separating them. For the CDR3, the DNA is TGTGCCAGCAGCTTAGAAGGGGTTATGAATGAGCAGTTCTTC. Its protein product is CASSLEGVMNEQFF.

At least ten counts were recorded for this clonotype. CDR3: CASKKQGPGSTDTQYF. The CDR3 DNA reads as TGTGCCAGCAAAAAGCAGGGACCGGGGAGCACAGATACGCAGTATTTT. The chain uses TRBV7-2 and TRBJ2-3; tentatively, D is TRBD1 or TRBD2 (5 bases each). Germline V lookup: CDR1 SGHTA, CDR2 FQGNSA. The CDR3 covers 16 residues. The V gene lost 7 bases and the J gene lost 0 bases, with 17 bases spanning the gap.

The rearrangement links TRBV6-1 to TRBJ1-2, with D perhaps matching TRBD1 (5 bases). The CDR3 is 13 residues long. Germline V CDR1 and CDR2: MNHNS, SASEGT. With 6 bases removed from V and 4 bases from J, the gap between germline ends came to 12 bases. The DNA for the CDR3 is TGTGCCAGCAGGGAACCTGACAGCTATGGCTACACCTTC. This sequence encodes CASREPDSYGYTF.

This clonotype was counted many times. The chain joins TRBV4-3 to TRBJ1-6; TRBD1 matches at 9 bases. The V gene's germline CDR1 is LGHNA and CDR2 YSLEER. V was pared by 3 bases and J by 9 bases, with 6 bases of the junction left unmatched. The CDR3 extends over 15 amino acids. CDR3 loop: CASSQEGQGSSPLHF. The CDR3 DNA is TGCGCCAGCAGCCAGGAGGGACAGGGCAGTTCACCCCTCCACTTT.

The sample holds many counts of this clonotype. The rearrangement uses TRBV7-9 and TRBJ1-5; D call uncertain. The germline gives CDR1 SEHNR, CDR2 FQNEAQ (reference sequence). The CDR3 extends over 13 amino acids. V gave up 3 bases and J gave up 2 bases, with 5 bases separating them. CDR3 coding DNA: TGTGCCAGCAGCTTGTCCGGCAATCAGCCCCAGCATTTT. Amino acid sequence: CASSLSGNQPQHF.

This clonotype was counted ten times or more. In nucleotides, the CDR3 is TGCAGCGTTGGGACGCCCTACAATGAGCAGTTCTTC. It is translated as CSVGTPYNEQFF. The chain joins TRBV29-1 to TRBJ2-1, with D unresolved. The V gene's germline CDR1 is SQVTM and CDR2 ANQGSEA. The CDR3 sequence is 12 residues long. V was shortened by 4 bases and J by 2 bases, with 6 bases between the two germline ends.